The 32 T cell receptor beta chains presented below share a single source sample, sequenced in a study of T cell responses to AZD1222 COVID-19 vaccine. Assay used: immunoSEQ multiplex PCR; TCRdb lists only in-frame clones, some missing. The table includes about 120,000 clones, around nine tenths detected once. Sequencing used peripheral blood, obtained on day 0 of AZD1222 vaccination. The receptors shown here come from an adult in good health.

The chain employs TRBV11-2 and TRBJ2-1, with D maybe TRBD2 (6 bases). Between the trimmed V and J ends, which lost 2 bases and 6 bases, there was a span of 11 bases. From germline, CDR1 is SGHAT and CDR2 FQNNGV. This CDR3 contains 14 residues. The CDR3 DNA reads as TGTGCCAGCAGCTTAAGTGAGGGACTCAATGAGCAGTTCTTC. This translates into CASSLSEGLNEQFF.

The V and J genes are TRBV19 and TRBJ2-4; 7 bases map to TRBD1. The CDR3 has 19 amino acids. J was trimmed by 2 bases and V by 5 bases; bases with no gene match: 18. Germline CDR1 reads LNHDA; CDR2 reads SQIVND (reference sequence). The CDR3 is CASSQWYRGFGGSKNIQYF. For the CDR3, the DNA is TGTGCCAGTAGTCAATGGTACAGGGGATTTGGTGGTTCCAAAAACATTCAGTACTTC. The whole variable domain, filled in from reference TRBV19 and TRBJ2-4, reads DGGITQSPKYLFRKEGQNVTLSCEQNLNHDAMYWYRQDPGQGLRLIYYSQIVNDFQKGDIAEGYSVSREKKESFPLTVTSAQKNPTAFYLCASSQWYRGFGGSKNIQYFGAGTRLSVL.

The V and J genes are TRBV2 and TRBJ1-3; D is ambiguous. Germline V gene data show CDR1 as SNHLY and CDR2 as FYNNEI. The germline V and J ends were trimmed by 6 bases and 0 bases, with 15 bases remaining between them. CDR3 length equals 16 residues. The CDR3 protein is CASSPQLPSSGNTIYF. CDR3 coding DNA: TGTGCCAGCAGCCCCCAGCTCCCTAGCTCTGGAAACACCATATATTTT.

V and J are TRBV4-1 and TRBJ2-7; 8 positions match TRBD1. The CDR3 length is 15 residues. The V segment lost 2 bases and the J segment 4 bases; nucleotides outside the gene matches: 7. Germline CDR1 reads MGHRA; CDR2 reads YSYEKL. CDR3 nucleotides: TGCGCCAGCAGCCAACGGACAGGGATCGAGTACGAGCAGTACTTC. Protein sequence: CASSQRTGIEYEQYF.

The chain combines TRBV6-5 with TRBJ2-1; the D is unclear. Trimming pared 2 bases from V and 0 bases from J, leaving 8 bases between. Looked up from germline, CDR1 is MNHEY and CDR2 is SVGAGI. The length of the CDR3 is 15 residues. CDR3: CASSYGPSSYNEQFF. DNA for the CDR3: TGTGCCAGCAGTTACGGCCCGAGCTCCTACAATGAGCAGTTCTTC.

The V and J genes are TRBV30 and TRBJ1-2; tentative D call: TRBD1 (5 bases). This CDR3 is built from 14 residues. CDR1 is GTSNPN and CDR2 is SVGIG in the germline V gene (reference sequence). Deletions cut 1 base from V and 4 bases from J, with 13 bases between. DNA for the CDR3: TGTGCCTGGAGTGGGGGGAACAGTCCCTATGGCTACACCTTC. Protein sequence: CAWSGGNSPYGYTF.

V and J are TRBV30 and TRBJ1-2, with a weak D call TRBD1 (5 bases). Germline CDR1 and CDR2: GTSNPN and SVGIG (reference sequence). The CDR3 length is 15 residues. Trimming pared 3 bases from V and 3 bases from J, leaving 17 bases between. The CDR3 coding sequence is TGTGCCTGGAGGGATGGACAAGGAGGGCACTATGGCTACACCTTC. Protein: CAWRDGQGGHYGYTF.

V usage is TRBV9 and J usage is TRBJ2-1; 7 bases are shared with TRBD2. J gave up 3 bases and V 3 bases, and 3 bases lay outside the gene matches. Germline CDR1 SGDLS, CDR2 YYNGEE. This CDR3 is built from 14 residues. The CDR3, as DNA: TGTGCCAGCAGCGCGCGGGGGAACTACAATGAGCAGTTCTTC. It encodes CASSARGNYNEQFF.

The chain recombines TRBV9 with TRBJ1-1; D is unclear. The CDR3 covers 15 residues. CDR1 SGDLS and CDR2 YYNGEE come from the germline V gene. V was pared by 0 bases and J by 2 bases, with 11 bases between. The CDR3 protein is CASSVDHSDNTEAFF. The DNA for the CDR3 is TGTGCCAGCAGCGTAGACCACTCCGATAACACTGAAGCTTTCTTT.

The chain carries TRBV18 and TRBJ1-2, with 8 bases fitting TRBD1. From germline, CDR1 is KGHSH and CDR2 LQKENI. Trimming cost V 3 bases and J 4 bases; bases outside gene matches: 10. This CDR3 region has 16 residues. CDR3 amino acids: CASSPGQGRNLYGYTF. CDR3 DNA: TGTGCCAGCTCACCCGGACAGGGCCGTAATCTCTATGGCTACACCTTC.

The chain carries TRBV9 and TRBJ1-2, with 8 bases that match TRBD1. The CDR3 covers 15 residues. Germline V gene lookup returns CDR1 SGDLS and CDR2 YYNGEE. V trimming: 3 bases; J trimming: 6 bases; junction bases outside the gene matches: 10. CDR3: CASSANRGTSDGYTF. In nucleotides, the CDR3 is TGTGCCAGCAGCGCTAACAGGGGGACTTCGGATGGCTACACCTTC.

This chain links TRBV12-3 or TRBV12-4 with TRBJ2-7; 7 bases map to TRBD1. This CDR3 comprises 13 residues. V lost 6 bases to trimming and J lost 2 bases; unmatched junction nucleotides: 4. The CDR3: CASSRDRPYEQYF. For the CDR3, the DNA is TGTGCCAGCAGCCGGGACAGACCCTACGAGCAGTACTTC.

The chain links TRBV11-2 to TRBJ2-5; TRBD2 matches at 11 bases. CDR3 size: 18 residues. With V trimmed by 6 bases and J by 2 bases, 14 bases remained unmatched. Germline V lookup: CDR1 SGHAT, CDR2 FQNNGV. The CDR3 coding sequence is TGTGCCAGCAGACCCCACCCAGTAGCGGGGGGGGAACAAGAGACCCAGTACTTC. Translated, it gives CASRPHPVAGGEQETQYF.

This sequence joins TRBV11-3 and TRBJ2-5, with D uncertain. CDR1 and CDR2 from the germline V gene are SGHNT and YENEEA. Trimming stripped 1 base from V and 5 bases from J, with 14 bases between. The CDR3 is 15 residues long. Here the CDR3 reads CASSLGPAVAETQYF. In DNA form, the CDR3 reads TGTGCCAGCAGCTTAGGACCGGCGGTGGCGGAGACCCAGTACTTC.

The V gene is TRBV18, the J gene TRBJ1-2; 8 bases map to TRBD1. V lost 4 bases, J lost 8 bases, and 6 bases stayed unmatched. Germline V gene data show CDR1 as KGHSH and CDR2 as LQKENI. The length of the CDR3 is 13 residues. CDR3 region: CASSRQGPMGYTF. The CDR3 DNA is TGTGCCAGCTCACGACAGGGGCCTATGGGCTACACCTTC.

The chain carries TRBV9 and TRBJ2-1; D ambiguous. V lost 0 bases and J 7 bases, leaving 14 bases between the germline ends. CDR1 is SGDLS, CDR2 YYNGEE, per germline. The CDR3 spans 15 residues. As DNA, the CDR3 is TGTGCCAGCAGCGTAGGAAACACTCTGGGAAATGAGCAGTTCTTC. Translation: CASSVGNTLGNEQFF.

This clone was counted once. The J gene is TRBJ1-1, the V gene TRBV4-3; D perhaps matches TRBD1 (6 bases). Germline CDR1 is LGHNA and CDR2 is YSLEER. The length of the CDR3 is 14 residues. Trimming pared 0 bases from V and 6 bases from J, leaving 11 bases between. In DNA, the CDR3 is TGCGCCAGCAGCCAAGAGCGGGACACAGCTGAAGCTTTCTTT. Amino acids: CASSQERDTAEAFF.

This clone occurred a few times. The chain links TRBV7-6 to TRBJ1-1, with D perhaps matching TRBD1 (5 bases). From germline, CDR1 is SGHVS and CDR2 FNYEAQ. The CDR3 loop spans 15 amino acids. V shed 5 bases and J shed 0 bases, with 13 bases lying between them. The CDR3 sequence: CASSPQGKLNTEAFF. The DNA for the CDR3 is TGTGCCAGCAGCCCCCAGGGCAAACTGAACACTGAAGCTTTCTTT.

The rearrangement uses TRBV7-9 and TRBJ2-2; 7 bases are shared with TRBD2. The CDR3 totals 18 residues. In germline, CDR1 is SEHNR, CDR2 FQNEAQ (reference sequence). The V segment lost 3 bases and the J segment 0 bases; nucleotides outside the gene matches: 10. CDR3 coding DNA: TGTGCCAGCAGCTTTACTAGCGTCGCGCGGACGAACACCGGGGAGCTGTTTTTT. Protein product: CASSFTSVARTNTGELFF.

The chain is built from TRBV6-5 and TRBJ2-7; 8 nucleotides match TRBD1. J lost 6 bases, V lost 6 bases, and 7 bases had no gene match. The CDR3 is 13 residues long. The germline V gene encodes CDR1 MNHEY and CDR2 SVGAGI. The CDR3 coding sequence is TGTGCCAGCAGCCCGACAGGGGTGTTCGAGCAGTACGTC. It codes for CASSPTGVFEQYV.

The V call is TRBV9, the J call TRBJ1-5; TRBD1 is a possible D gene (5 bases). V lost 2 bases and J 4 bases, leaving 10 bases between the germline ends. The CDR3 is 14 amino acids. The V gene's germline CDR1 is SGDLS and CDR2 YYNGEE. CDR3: CASSVRGGNQPQHF. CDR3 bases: TGTGCCAGCAGCGTGAGGGGCGGTAATCAGCCCCAGCATTTT.

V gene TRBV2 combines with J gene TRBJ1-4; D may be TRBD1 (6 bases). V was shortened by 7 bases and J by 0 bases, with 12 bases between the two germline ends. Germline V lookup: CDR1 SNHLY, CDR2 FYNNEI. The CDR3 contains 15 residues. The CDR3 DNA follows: TGTGCCAGCAAGATCCGGACAGCAACTAATGAAAAACTGTTTTTT. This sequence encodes CASKIRTATNEKLFF.

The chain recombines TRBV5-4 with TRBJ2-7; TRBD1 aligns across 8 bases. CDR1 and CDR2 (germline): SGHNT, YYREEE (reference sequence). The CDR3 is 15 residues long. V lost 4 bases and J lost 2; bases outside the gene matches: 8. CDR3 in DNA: TGTGCCAGCAGCCTATGGACAGGGCCAACCTACGAGCAGTACTTC. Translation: CASSLWTGPTYEQYF.

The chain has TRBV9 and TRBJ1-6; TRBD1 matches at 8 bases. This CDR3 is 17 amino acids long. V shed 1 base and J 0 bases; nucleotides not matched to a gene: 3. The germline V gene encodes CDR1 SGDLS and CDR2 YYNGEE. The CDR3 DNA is TGTGCCAGCAGCGTATCAGGGGGCGACTCCTATAATTCACCCCTCCACTTT. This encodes CASSVSGGDSYNSPLHF.

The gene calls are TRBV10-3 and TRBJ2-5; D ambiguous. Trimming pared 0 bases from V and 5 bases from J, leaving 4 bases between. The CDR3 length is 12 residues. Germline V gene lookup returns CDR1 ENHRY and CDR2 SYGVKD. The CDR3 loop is CAISESGETQYF. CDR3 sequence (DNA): TGTGCCATCAGTGAGTCCGGGGAGACCCAGTACTTC.

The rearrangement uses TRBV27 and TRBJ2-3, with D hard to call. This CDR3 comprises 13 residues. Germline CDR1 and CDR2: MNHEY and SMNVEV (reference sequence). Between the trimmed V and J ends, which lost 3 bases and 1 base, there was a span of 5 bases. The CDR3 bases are TGTGCCAGCAGTTTGGAACGCACAGATACGCAGTATTTT. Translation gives CASSLERTDTQYF.

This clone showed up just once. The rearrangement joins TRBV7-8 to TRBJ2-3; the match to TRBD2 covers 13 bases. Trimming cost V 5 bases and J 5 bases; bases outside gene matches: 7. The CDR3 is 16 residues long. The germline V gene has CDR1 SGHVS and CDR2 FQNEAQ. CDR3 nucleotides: TGTGCCAGCAGCACCAGGACTAGCGGGGGTGAAGATACGCAGTATTTT. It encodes CASSTRTSGGEDTQYF.

Here the CDR3 reads CASRTWGASNNEQFF. The CDR3 nucleotides are TGTGCCAGCAGGACGTGGGGGGCGTCCAACAATGAGCAGTTCTTC. The chain employs TRBV11-2 and TRBJ2-1; D might be TRBD1 or TRBD2, each matching 6 bases. V was pared by 6 bases and J by 5 bases, with 17 bases between. The CDR3 spans 15 residues. Germline loops: CDR1 SGHAT, CDR2 FQNNGV. The whole variable domain, remainder taken from reference TRBV11-2 and TRBJ2-1, is EAGVAQSPRYKIIEKRQSVAFWCNPISGHATLYWYQQILGQGPKLLIQFQNNGVVDDSQLPKDRFSAERLKGVDSTLKIQPAKLEDSAVYLCASRTWGASNNEQFFGPGTRLTVL.

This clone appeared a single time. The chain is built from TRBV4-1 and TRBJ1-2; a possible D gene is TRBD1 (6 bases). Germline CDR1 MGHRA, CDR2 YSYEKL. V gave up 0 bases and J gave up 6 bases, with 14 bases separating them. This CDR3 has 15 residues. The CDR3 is CASSQDRAGGHGYTF. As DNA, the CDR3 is TGCGCCAGCAGCCAAGATAGGGCGGGGGGCCATGGCTACACCTTC.

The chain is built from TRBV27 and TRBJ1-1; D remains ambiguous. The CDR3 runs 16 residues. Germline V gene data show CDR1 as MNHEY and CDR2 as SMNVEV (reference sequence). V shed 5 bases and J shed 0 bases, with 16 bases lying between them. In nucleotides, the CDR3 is TGTGCCAGCAGTCCTCGCCCCAGAACCATGAACACTGAAGCTTTCTTT. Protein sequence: CASSPRPRTMNTEAFF.

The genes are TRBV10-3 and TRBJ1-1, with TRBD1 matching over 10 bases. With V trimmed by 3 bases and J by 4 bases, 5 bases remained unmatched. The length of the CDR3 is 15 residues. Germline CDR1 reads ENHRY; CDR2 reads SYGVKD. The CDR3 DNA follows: TGTGCCATCAGTGAAGGGACAGGGGTGTTCACTGAAGCTTTCTTT. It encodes CAISEGTGVFTEAFF.

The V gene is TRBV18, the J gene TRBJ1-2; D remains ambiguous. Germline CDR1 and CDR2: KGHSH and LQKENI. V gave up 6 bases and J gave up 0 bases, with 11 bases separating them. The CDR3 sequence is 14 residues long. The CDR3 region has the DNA TGTGCCAGCTCCCAAGATTATTCTAACTATGGCTACACCTTC. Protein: CASSQDYSNYGYTF.